These 26 T cell receptor beta chains came from one sample sequenced in a study of T cell responses to AZD1222 COVID-19 vaccine. This table comes from immunoSEQ multiplex PCR, and its TCRdb copy is limited to in-frame clones, with some not included. The sample contains 150,000 or so clones, roughly 92% of which appear only once. The specimen comprised peripheral blood, sampled on day 0 of AZD1222 vaccination. The receptors shown here come from an adult in good health.

The rearrangement links TRBV9 to TRBJ2-5; D remains ambiguous. Per germline, CDR1 SGDLS and CDR2 YYNGEE. V was pared by 0 bases and J by 2 bases, with 5 bases between. The CDR3 is made up of 13 amino acids. CDR3 in amino acids: CASSVVEQETQYF. DNA of the CDR3: TGTGCCAGCAGCGTAGTAGAACAAGAGACCCAGTACTTC.

This chain links TRBV14 with TRBJ2-3, with TRBD1 matching over 7 bases. V shed 1 base and J 3 bases; nucleotides not matched to a gene: 10. The germline V gene encodes CDR1 SGHDN and CDR2 FVKESK. This CDR3 has 17 residues. CDR3 nucleotide sequence: TGTGCCAGCAGCCAAGCATTTCGGGACAGAAGGACAGATACGCAGTATTTT. Protein: CASSQAFRDRRTDTQYF.

This chain joins TRBV19 and TRBJ2-1; D assignment may be TRBD1 or TRBD2 (5 bases each). This CDR3 contains 14 residues. The V and J ends lost 5 bases and 2 bases respectively, with 10 bases between them. CDR1 and CDR2 from the germline V gene are LNHDA and SQIVND (reference sequence). This chain's CDR3 is CASSSGTTYNEQFF. CDR3 bases: TGTGCCAGTAGTTCCGGGACCACCTACAATGAGCAGTTCTTC.

CDR3 residues: CASSLVASSNEQFF. CDR3 nucleotides: TGCGCCAGCAGCTTGGTGGCGAGTTCCAATGAGCAGTTCTTC. The genes are TRBV5-1 and TRBJ2-1, with no clear D. The CDR3 is made up of 14 amino acids. Germline lookup yields CDR1 SGHRS and CDR2 YFSETQ. V was clipped by 0 bases and J by 6 bases, with 10 bases between them.

The chain carries TRBV19 and TRBJ1-4; D gene uncertain. CDR1 is LNHDA, CDR2 SQIVND, per germline (reference sequence). V was clipped by 6 bases and J by 0 bases, with 11 bases between them. This CDR3 contains 15 residues. CDR3: CASRSHPATNEKLFF. The CDR3 nucleotides are TGTGCCAGTAGGAGCCACCCCGCAACTAATGAAAAACTGTTTTTT.

The gene calls are TRBV6-1 and TRBJ1-2; D is undetermined. V was clipped by 2 bases and J by 8 bases, with 9 bases between them. CDR1 MNHNS and CDR2 SASEGT come from the germline V gene. The CDR3 totals 12 residues. The CDR3 DNA follows: TGTGCCAGCAGTGAACGGGTATGGGGCTACACCTTC. This gives the protein CASSERVWGYTF.

The J gene is TRBJ2-1, the V gene TRBV7-8; 14 bases are shared with TRBD2. Germline V gene data show CDR1 as SGHVS and CDR2 as FQNEAQ. The ends lost 3 bases at V and 9 bases at J; junction bases unmatched: 7. This CDR3 is built from 16 residues. The CDR3 here is CASSFPGLAGVGEQFF. The CDR3 nucleotides read TGTGCCAGCAGCTTCCCGGGACTAGCGGGAGTGGGTGAGCAGTTCTTC.

The rearrangement joins TRBV4-1 to TRBJ2-7; TRBD1 matches 12 bases. The CDR3 extends over 14 amino acids. J lost 7 bases, V lost 3 bases, and 4 bases had no gene match. CDR1 is MGHRA, CDR2 YSYEKL, per germline. CDR3 in DNA: TGCGCCAGCAGCCAGGGACAGGGGGCGCCTGAGCAGTACTTC. The encoded protein is CASSQGQGAPEQYF.

This sequence joins TRBV19 and TRBJ2-1, with D unresolved. This CDR3 spans 15 amino acids. The ends were cut back, 4 bases at V and 8 bases at J, with 18 bases in the middle. The germline CDR1 and CDR2 sequences are LNHDA and SQIVND (reference sequence). This CDR3 reads CASSKHETRLDEQFF. CDR3 in DNA: TGTGCCAGTAGTAAGCACGAAACCAGACTCGATGAGCAGTTCTTC.

The CDR3 reads CASSQDARGSTNEKLFF. The CDR3 region has the DNA TGTGCCAGCAGCCAAGATGCAAGGGGATCAACTAATGAAAAACTGTTTTTT. V gene TRBV14 combines with J gene TRBJ1-4, with TRBD1 as a possible D gene (5 bases). Germline loops: CDR1 SGHDN, CDR2 FVKESK. Trimming took 0 bases from V and 0 from J, leaving 11 bases between them. The CDR3 totals 17 residues.

The CDR3 region has the DNA TGTGCCAGCGTAGGGGCGGGAGGTTCCGAGCAGTACTTC. This translates into CASVGAGGSEQYF. V is TRBV28 and J is TRBJ2-7; 8 positions match TRBD2. V lost 8 bases, J lost 6 bases, and 9 bases stayed unmatched. The CDR3 extends over 13 amino acids. Germline values: CDR1 MDHEN, CDR2 SYDVKM.

This chain connects TRBV7-3 to TRBJ1-1; D unresolved. The germline V gene encodes CDR1 SGHTA and CDR2 FQGTGA. This CDR3 is built from 14 residues. With 4 bases removed from V and 5 bases from J, the gap between germline ends came to 14 bases. The CDR3 DNA sequence: TGTGCCAGCAGCTCCCTTGGATCTGGGACTGAAGCTTTCTTT. It encodes CASSSLGSGTEAFF.

The rearrangement links TRBV7-2 to TRBJ2-1; TRBD1 is a possible D gene (5 bases). Germline V gives CDR1 SGHTA, CDR2 FQGNSA. Trimming removed 2 bases at V and 8 bases at J, with 10 bases between. The CDR3 is 13 amino acids. The CDR3 region is CASSLQGGDEQFF. DNA for the CDR3: TGTGCCAGCAGCTTACAGGGTGGCGATGAGCAGTTCTTC. Full variable domain (remainder filled in from reference TRBV7-2 and TRBJ2-1): GAGVSQSPSNKVTEKGKDVELRCDPISGHTALYWYRQSLGQGLEFLIYFQGNSAPDKSGLPSDRFSAERTGGSVSTLTIQRTQQEDSAVYLCASSLQGGDEQFFGPGTRLTVL.

The chain combines TRBV19 with TRBJ2-3; possible D gene TRBD2, 6 bases. The CDR3 runs to 14 residues. Germline V CDR1 and CDR2: LNHDA, SQIVND (reference sequence). The V end lost 5 bases, the J end lost 0 bases, and 9 bases lay between the germline ends. This CDR3 is CASSFRGSTDTQYF. CDR3 bases: TGTGCCAGTAGTTTCCGGGGGAGCACAGATACGCAGTATTTT.

V is TRBV7-3 and J is TRBJ1-1; D is unresolved. Germline CDR1 is SGHTA and CDR2 is FQGTGA. The CDR3 consists of 15 residues. V lost 2 bases and J lost 3, with 13 bases in between. As DNA, the CDR3 is TGTGCCAGCAGCTTATGGGAAAGGCTAGACACTGAAGCTTTCTTT. It is translated as CASSLWERLDTEAFF.

The chain has TRBV6-5 and TRBJ2-1; D could derive from TRBD1 or TRBD2 (5 bases each). CDR1 MNHEY and CDR2 SVGAGI come from the germline V gene. Trimming took off 4 bases at V and 5 bases at J, with 18 bases between the two ends. This CDR3 contains 16 residues. The CDR3 region is CASSWVPGRSDNEQFF. Written as DNA, the CDR3 is TGTGCCAGCAGTTGGGTTCCGGGGCGGTCTGACAATGAGCAGTTCTTC.

The chain joins TRBV12-5 to TRBJ1-1; 8 bases agree with TRBD1. After removal of 2 bases from V and 12 bases from J, the junction contained 14 bases not matched to a gene. Germline V gives CDR1 LGHNT, CDR2 FRNRAP. The CDR3 is 15 amino acids. The CDR3 DNA reads TGTGCTAGTGGTTTGTCCCTCAGGCAGGGGGCGCGATCTTTCTTT. Translated, it gives CASGLSLRQGARSFF.

The chain is built from TRBV27 and TRBJ2-6; TRBD2 might be the D (5 bases). The V end was cut by 6 bases, the J end by 1 base, with 13 bases between. The length of the CDR3 is 16 residues. Per the germline V gene, CDR1 is MNHEY and CDR2 is SMNVEV (reference sequence). CDR3 protein: CASRNPSGSGANVLTF. DNA of the CDR3: TGTGCCAGCAGAAATCCCTCGGGGTCTGGGGCCAACGTCCTGACTTTC.

The chain couples TRBV15 to TRBJ1-1; perhaps TRBD1 as D (5 bases). The V gene's germline CDR1 is LNHNV and CDR2 YYDKDF (reference sequence). V lost 4 bases and J 0 bases, leaving 18 bases between the germline ends. The CDR3 is 17 amino acids. As DNA, the CDR3 is TGTGCCACCAGCACTCGTGGGGGGAAGGCGATGAACACTGAAGCTTTCTTT. Its translation: CATSTRGGKAMNTEAFF. The complete variable domain, with remaining parts taken from reference TRBV15 and TRBJ1-1, reads DAMVIQNPRYQVTQFGKPVTLSCSQTLNHNVMYWYQQKSSQAPKLLFHYYDKDFNNEADTPDNFQSRRPNTSFCFLDIRSPGLGDTAMYLCATSTRGGKAMNTEAFFGQGTRLTVV.

V gene TRBV7-6 combines with J gene TRBJ1-1; no definite D call. V lost 6 bases and J lost 2, with 13 bases in between. The length of the CDR3 is 14 residues. CDR1 is SGHVS and CDR2 is FNYEAQ in the germline V gene. The CDR3 DNA sequence: TGTGCCAGCAGGCGGACGGATTTTAACACTGAAGCTTTCTTT. Translated, it gives CASRRTDFNTEAFF.

The chain couples TRBV27 to TRBJ1-5, with 9 bases lining up with TRBD1. The germline V gene encodes CDR1 MNHEY and CDR2 SMNVEV (reference sequence). The CDR3 sequence is 14 residues long. V lost 5 bases and J lost 7; bases outside the gene matches: 6. DNA of the CDR3: TGTGCCAGCAGTCCGGGGACAGGGAACCAGCCCCAGCATTTT. It encodes CASSPGTGNQPQHF.

This sequence joins TRBV5-1 and TRBJ2-3, with 12 bases identical to TRBD2. The ends lost 6 bases at V and 3 bases at J; junction bases unmatched: 8. The CDR3 contains 16 residues. The germline CDR1 and CDR2 sequences are SGHRS and YFSETQ. The CDR3 region is CASKRASGRGTDTQYF. The CDR3 DNA sequence: TGCGCCAGCAAGAGAGCTAGCGGGAGGGGGACAGATACGCAGTATTTT.

V is TRBV19 and J is TRBJ2-5; D possibly corresponds to TRBD2 (7 bases). Looked up from germline, CDR1 is LNHDA and CDR2 is SQIVND (reference sequence). The CDR3 totals 16 residues. The V end lost 0 bases, the J end lost 1 base, and 12 bases lay between the germline ends. CDR3 DNA: TGTGCCAGTAGTATAGATAGGGGAGGGGGCCAAGAGACCCAGTACTTC. The encoded protein is CASSIDRGGGQETQYF.

The chain employs TRBV7-2 and TRBJ1-6; TRBD1 agrees at 8 bases. The germline CDR1 and CDR2 sequences are SGHTA and FQGNSA. The CDR3 length is 16 residues. The ends lost 5 bases at V and 4 bases at J; junction bases unmatched: 7. The CDR3 DNA follows: TGTGCCAGCAGCGGACCGACAGGGGCTTATAATTCACCCCTCCACTTT. Translation gives CASSGPTGAYNSPLHF.

Here the CDR3 DNA reads TGTGCCAGCAGCTTAAGAGGTCCGGGGCTCGGTGATACGCAGTATTTT. Its protein is CASSLRGPGLGDTQYF. V usage is TRBV5-4 and J usage is TRBJ2-3, with D tentatively TRBD1 or TRBD2 (5 bases each). Germline-derived CDR1 and CDR2 are SGHNT and YYREEE (reference sequence). Between the trimmed V and J ends, which lost 2 bases and 6 bases, there was a span of 19 bases. The CDR3 covers 16 residues.

CDR3 sequence: CASILGGAPGELFF. CDR3 nucleotides: TGTGCCAGTATCCTGGGAGGGGCGCCCGGGGAGCTGTTTTTT. The rearrangement uses TRBV19 and TRBJ2-2; 7 bases match TRBD2. CDR3 length: 14 amino acids. V lost 7 bases, J lost 6 bases, and 8 bases stayed unmatched. CDR1 and CDR2 (germline): LNHDA, SQIVND (reference sequence).